In this sample, the clone carrying this T cell receptor beta chain turned up a few times. Next came a second PCR, run for roughly 6 to 11 cycles, which used a sample-barcoded 5' primer along with a J-beta primer mix. Each cDNA molecule, via a template-switch adaptor with 12 random nucleotides, was tagged. TCRdb fed the 5' RACE reads into MiXCR, producing one record per CDR3 protein. The table includes hundreds of thousands of distinct CDR3 sequences, around 45% detected once. CDR3 length: 10 amino acids. The germline CDR1 and CDR2 sequences are MNHNS and SASEGT. This record belongs to a study of blood T cells in healthy people across ages.

This sequence originates from a man older than 75 in good health. The chain uses TRBV6-1 and TRBJ2-7; D is unresolved. The sequenced sample consisted of blood. In DNA form, the CDR3 reads TGTGCGTCGGACGGCTACGAGCAGTACTTC. It is translated as CASDGYEQYF.